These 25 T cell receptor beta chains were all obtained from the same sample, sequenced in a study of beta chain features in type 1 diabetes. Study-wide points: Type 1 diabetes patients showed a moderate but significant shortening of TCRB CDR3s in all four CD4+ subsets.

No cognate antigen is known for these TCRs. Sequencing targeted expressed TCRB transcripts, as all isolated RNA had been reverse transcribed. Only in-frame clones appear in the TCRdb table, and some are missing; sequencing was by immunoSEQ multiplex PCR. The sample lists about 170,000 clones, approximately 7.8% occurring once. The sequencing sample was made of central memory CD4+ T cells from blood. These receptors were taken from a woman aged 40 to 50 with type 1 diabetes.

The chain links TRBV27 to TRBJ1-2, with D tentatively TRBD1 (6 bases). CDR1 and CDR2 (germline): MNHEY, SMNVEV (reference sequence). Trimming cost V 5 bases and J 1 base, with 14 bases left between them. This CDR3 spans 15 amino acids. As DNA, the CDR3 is TGTGCCAGCAGTCCCAACCTACAGGGTAACTATGGCTACACCTTC. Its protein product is CASSPNLQGNYGYTF.

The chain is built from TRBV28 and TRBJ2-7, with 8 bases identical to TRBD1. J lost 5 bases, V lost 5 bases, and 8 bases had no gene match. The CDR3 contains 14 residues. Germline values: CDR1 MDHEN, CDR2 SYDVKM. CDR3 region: CASSTRQGADEQYF. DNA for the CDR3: TGTGCCAGCAGTACCCGTCAGGGGGCGGACGAGCAGTACTTC.

CDR3 nucleotides: TGCGCCAGCAGCCAAGATTTGGCGGGAAATCAGCCCCAGCATTTT. Its translation is CASSQDLAGNQPQHF. The rearrangement links TRBV4-3 to TRBJ1-5; no clear D gene. V dropped 0 bases and J dropped 4 bases, with 10 bases sitting between them. The V gene's germline CDR1 is LGHNA and CDR2 YSLEER. CDR3 length equals 15 residues.

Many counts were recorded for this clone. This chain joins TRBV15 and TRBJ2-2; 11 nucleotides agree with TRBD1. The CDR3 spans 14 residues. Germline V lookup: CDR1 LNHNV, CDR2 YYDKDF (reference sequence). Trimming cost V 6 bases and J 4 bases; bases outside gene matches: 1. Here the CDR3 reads CATRGTGGTGELFF. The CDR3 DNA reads TGTGCCACCAGAGGGACAGGGGGCACCGGGGAGCTGTTTTTT.

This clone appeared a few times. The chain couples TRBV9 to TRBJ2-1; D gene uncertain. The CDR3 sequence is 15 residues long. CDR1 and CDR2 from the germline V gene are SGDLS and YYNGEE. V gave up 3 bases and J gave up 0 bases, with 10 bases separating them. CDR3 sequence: CASSAQHLSYNEQFF. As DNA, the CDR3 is TGTGCCAGCAGCGCCCAACACCTCTCCTACAATGAGCAGTTCTTC.

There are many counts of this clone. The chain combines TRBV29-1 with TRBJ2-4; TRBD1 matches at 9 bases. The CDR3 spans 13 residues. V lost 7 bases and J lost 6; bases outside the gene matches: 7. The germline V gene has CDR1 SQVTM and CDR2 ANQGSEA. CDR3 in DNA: TGCAGCGCCGCGGTGGACAGGGGAAACATTCAGTACTTC. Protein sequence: CSAAVDRGNIQYF.

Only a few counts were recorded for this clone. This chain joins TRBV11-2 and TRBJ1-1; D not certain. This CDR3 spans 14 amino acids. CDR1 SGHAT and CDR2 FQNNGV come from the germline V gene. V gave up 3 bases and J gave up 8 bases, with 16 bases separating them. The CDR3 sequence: CASSFRHGKMEAFF. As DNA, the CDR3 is TGTGCCAGCAGCTTCCGTCACGGGAAGATGGAAGCTTTCTTT.

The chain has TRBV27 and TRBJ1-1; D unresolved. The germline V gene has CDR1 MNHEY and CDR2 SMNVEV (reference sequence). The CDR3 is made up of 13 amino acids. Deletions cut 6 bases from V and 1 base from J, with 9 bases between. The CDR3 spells CASRRSGNTEAFF. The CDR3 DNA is TGTGCCAGCAGGCGAAGCGGGAACACTGAAGCTTTCTTT.

The CDR3, as DNA: TGTGCCAGCAGCGAAGCGGGGCAAAGCACAGATACGCAGTATTTT. Encoded protein: CASSEAGQSTDTQYF. The chain uses TRBV11-3 and TRBJ2-3; 7 nucleotides align to TRBD2. J gave up 0 bases and V 5 bases, and 5 bases lay outside the gene matches. CDR3 length equals 15 residues. CDR1 is SGHNT and CDR2 is YENEEA in the germline V gene.

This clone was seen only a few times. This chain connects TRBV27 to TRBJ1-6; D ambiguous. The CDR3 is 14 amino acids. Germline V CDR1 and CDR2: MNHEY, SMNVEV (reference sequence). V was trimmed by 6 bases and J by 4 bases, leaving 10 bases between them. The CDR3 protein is CASRATEYNSPLHF. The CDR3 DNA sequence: TGTGCCAGCAGGGCCACAGAGTATAATTCACCCCTCCACTTT.

The CDR3 DNA follows: TGTGCCAGCAAGGCCGGAGCGGGAGCGAACACCGGGGAGCTGTTTTTT. Its protein is CASKAGAGANTGELFF. The chain employs TRBV2 and TRBJ2-2, with TRBD2 identical over 8 bases. Germline CDR1 reads SNHLY; CDR2 reads FYNNEI. The CDR3 spans 16 residues. Trimming took 7 bases from V and 0 from J; bases not matched to a gene: 7.

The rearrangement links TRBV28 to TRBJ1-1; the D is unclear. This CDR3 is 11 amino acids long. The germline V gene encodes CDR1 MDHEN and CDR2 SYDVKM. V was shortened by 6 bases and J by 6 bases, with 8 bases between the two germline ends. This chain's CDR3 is CASSSGAEAFF. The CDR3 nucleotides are TGTGCCAGCAGCTCCGGGGCTGAAGCTTTCTTT.

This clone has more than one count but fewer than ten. DNA for the CDR3: TGCGCCAGCAGCCAAGATTCAGGTTATTCACCCCTCCACTTT. This encodes CASSQDSGYSPLHF. The V call is TRBV4-3, the J call TRBJ1-6; D gene uncertain. Germline lookup yields CDR1 LGHNA and CDR2 YSLEER. V lost 0 bases and J lost 8, with 8 bases in between. CDR3 length: 14 amino acids.

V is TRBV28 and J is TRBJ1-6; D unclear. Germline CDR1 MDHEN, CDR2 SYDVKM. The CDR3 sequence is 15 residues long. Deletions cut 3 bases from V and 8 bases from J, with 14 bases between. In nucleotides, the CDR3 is TGTGCCAGCAGTTTTGTCGAGAGGGATGATTCACCCCTCCACTTT. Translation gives CASSFVERDDSPLHF.

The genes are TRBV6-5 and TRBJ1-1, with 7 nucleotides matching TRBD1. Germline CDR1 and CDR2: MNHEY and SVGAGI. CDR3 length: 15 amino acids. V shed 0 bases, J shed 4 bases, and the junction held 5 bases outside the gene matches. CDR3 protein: CASSYSFYRGTEAFF. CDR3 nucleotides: TGTGCCAGCAGTTACTCGTTTTACAGGGGCACTGAAGCTTTCTTT.

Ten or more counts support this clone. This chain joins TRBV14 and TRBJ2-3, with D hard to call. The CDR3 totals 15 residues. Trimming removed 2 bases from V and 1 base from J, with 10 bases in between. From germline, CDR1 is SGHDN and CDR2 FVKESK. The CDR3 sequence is CASSQYQAGTDTQYF. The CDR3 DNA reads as TGTGCCAGCAGCCAATACCAGGCCGGCACAGATACGCAGTATTTT.

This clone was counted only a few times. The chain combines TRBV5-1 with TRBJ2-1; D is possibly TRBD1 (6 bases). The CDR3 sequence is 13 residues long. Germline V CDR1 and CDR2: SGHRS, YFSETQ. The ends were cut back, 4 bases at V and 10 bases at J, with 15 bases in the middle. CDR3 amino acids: CASSQAGEGEQFF. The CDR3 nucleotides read TGCGCCAGCAGCCAGGCAGGGGAAGGCGAGCAGTTCTTC.

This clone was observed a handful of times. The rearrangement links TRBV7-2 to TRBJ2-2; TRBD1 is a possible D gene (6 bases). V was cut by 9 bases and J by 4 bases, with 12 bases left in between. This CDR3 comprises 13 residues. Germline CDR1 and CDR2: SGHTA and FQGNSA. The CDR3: CASSTQGTGELFF. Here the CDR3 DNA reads TGTGCCAGTTCGACACAGGGCACCGGGGAGCTGTTTTTT.

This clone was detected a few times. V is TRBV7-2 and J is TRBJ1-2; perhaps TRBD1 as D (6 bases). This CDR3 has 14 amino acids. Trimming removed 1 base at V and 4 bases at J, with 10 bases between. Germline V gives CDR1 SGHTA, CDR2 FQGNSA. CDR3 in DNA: TGTGCCAGCAGCTTAGTCAGGGGCTCCTATGGCTACACCTTC. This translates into CASSLVRGSYGYTF.

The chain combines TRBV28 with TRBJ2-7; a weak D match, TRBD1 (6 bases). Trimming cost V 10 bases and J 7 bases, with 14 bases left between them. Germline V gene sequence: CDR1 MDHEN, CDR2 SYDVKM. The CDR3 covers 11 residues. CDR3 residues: CATNRESEQYF. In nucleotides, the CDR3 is TGTGCCACCAACAGGGAGAGTGAGCAGTACTTC.

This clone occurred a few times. The CDR3 DNA reads as TGTGCCACCAGCAGAGGCGAACGAATCTCGGAAAAACTGTTTTTT. It encodes CATSRGERISEKLFF. The chain has TRBV15 and TRBJ1-4; D is uncertain. CDR1 is LNHNV and CDR2 is YYDKDF in the germline V gene (reference sequence). The ends were cut back, 1 base at V and 8 bases at J, with 14 bases in the middle. The CDR3 sequence is 15 residues long.

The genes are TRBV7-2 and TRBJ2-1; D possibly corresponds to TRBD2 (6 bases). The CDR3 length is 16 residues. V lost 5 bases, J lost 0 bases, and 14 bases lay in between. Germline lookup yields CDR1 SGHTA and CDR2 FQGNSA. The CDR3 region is CASSPLWEVSYNEQFF. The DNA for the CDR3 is TGTGCCAGCAGCCCCCTCTGGGAGGTCTCCTACAATGAGCAGTTCTTC.

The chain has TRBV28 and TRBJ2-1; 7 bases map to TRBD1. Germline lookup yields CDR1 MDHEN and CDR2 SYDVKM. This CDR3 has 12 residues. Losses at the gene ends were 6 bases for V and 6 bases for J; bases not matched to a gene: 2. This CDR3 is CASRGQFNEQFF. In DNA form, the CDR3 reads TGTGCCAGCAGGGGACAGTTCAATGAGCAGTTCTTC.

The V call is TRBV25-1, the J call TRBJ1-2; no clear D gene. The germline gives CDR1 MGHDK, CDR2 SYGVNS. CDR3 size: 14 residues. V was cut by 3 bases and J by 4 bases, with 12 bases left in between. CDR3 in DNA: TGTGCCAGCAGTGAGTCTCGGGTCGGCTATGGCTACACCTTC. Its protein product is CASSESRVGYGYTF.

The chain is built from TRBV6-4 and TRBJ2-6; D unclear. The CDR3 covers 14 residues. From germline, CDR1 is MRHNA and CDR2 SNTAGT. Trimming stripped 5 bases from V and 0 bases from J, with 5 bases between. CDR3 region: CASSPISGANVLTF. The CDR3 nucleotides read TGTGCCAGCAGTCCCATCTCTGGGGCCAACGTCCTGACTTTC.